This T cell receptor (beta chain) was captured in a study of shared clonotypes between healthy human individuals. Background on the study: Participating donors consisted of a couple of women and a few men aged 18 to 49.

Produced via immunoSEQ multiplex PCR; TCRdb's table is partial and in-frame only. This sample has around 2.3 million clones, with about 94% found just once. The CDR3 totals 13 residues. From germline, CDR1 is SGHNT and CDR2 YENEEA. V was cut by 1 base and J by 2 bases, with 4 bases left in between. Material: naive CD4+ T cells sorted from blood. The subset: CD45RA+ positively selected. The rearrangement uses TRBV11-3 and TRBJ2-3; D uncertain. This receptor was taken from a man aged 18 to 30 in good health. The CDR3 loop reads CASSLGITDTQYF. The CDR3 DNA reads TGTGCCAGCAGCTTAGGAATCACAGATACGCAGTATTTT.